These 27 T cell receptor beta chains originate from one sample sequenced in a study of blood T cell repertoires in COVID-19. The repertoire was sequenced with immunoSEQ multiplex PCR; TCRdb's copy has only in-frame clones and lacks some. Of approximately 300,000 clones listed, approximately 90% were seen once; the top ten hold about 4.6%. The source material was PBMCs or T cells enriched from blood (not recorded which). These receptors all come from a young man who had recovered from COVID-19.

CDR3 amino acids: CASSMYQGNTEAFF. For the CDR3, the DNA is TGTGCCAGTAGTATGTACCAGGGGAACACTGAAGCTTTCTTT. V usage is TRBV19 and J usage is TRBJ1-1, with D possibly TRBD1 on 5 matching bases. The length of the CDR3 is 14 residues. Germline V gene lookup returns CDR1 LNHDA and CDR2 SQIVND (reference sequence). Trimming pared 3 bases from V and 1 base from J, leaving 9 bases between.

This clone was recorded once. The rearrangement links TRBV18 to TRBJ2-7; maybe TRBD2 (5 bases). The CDR3 totals 14 residues. The V end was cut by 1 base, the J end by 3 bases, with 10 bases between. Per germline, CDR1 KGHSH and CDR2 LQKENI. DNA for the CDR3: TGTGCCAGCTCACCACGCGGGTTTGACTACGAGCAGTACTTC. This gives the protein CASSPRGFDYEQYF.

To note about this clone: Other DNA sequences in the same sample also yield this CDR3. This chain's CDR3 is CASSLRQGAYEQYF. The CDR3, as DNA: TGTGCCAGCAGCTTAAGGCAGGGGGCCTACGAGCAGTACTTC. The rearrangement joins TRBV7-9 to TRBJ2-7, with 7 bases lining up with TRBD1. J lost 2 bases, V lost 2 bases, and 3 bases had no gene match. CDR1 is SEHNR and CDR2 is FQNEAQ in the germline V gene (reference sequence). This CDR3 is built from 14 residues. Full variable domain (missing parts from reference TRBV7-9 and TRBJ2-7): DTGVSQNPRHKITKRGQNVTFRCDPISEHNRLYWYRQTLGQGPEFLTYFQNEAQLEKSRLLSDRFSAERPKGSFSTLEIQRTEQGDSAMYLCASSLRQGAYEQYFGPGTRLTVT.

The genes are TRBV11-2 and TRBJ1-3; D is possibly TRBD1 (5 bases). Trimming removed 1 base at V and 2 bases at J, with 15 bases between. CDR1 and CDR2 from the germline V gene are SGHAT and FQNNGV. The CDR3 length is 17 residues. CDR3 DNA: TGTGCCAGCAGCTTAGGCGTCGACAGTGCTGCTGGAAACACCATATATTTT. The encoded protein is CASSLGVDSAAGNTIYF.

The genes are TRBV14 and TRBJ2-3; TRBD2 matches 7 bases. Trimming at V came to 1 base and at J to 0 bases, leaving 1 base not matched to a gene. CDR3 length: 15 residues. Germline CDR1 and CDR2: SGHDN and FVKESK. In DNA form, the CDR3 reads TGTGCCAGCAGCCAAGCTAGCGGTAGCACAGATACGCAGTATTTT. Protein sequence: CASSQASGSTDTQYF.

The chain uses TRBV30 and TRBJ1-5; D gene uncertain. V lost 0 bases, J lost 7 bases, and 16 bases lay in between. The CDR3 is 15 residues long. Germline V gene sequence: CDR1 GTSNPN, CDR2 SVGIG (reference sequence). In nucleotides, the CDR3 is TGTGCCTGGAGTGTCCGGGAGCTTAGGACGCAGCCCCAGCATTTT. The encoded protein is CAWSVRELRTQPQHF.

The rearrangement uses TRBV3-1 (or the pseudogene TRBV3-2) and TRBJ1-4; 8 bases fit TRBD1. Germline V lookup: CDR1 LGHDT, CDR2 YNNKEL (reference sequence). The CDR3 is 14 residues long. V lost 4 bases to trimming and J lost 7 bases; unmatched junction nucleotides: 5. CDR3 in amino acids: CASSPTGGGEKLFF. CDR3 sequence (DNA): TGTGCCAGCAGCCCAACAGGGGGAGGTGAAAAACTGTTTTTT.

The CDR3 here is CASSSVQGRGEKLFF. The CDR3 DNA sequence: TGCGCCAGCAGCTCGGTGCAGGGGAGAGGTGAAAAACTGTTTTTT. The rearrangement links TRBV5-1 to TRBJ1-4, with D possibly matching TRBD1 (6 bases). Germline assignment: CDR1 SGHRS and CDR2 YFSETQ. The V gene lost 3 bases and the J gene lost 7 bases, with 16 bases spanning the gap. This CDR3 is 15 amino acids long.

J is TRBJ2-7 and V is TRBV7-9, with D tentatively TRBD2 (6 bases). V was cut by 2 bases and J by 7 bases, with 15 bases left in between. From germline, CDR1 is SEHNR and CDR2 FQNEAQ (reference sequence). This CDR3 spans 14 amino acids. CDR3 coding DNA: TGTGCCAGCAGCTTACCAGGGAGGTTCCGGGAGCAGTACTTC. This codes for CASSLPGRFREQYF. The variable domain in full, with the rest retrieved from reference TRBV7-9 and TRBJ2-7, is DTGVSQNPRHKITKRGQNVTFRCDPISEHNRLYWYRQTLGQGPEFLTYFQNEAQLEKSRLLSDRFSAERPKGSFSTLEIQRTEQGDSAMYLCASSLPGRFREQYFGPGTRLTVT.

This clone has just one count. This rearrangement joins TRBV6-5 to TRBJ2-7; 12 bases are a match to TRBD1. Losses at the gene ends were 2 bases for V and 6 bases for J; bases not matched to a gene: 5. The V gene's germline CDR1 is MNHEY and CDR2 SVGAGI. The CDR3 is 15 amino acids. Here the CDR3 DNA reads TGTGCCAGCAGTTACGGCGGGACAGGGGGCGGCGAGCAGTACTTC. Protein sequence: CASSYGGTGGGEQYF.

This chain links TRBV30 with TRBJ1-6, with D perhaps matching TRBD1 (6 bases). This CDR3 comprises 12 residues. With 4 bases removed from V and 7 bases from J, the gap between germline ends came to 8 bases. CDR1 and CDR2 (germline): GTSNPN, SVGIG (reference sequence). CDR3 DNA sequence: TGTGCCTGGAACAGGGTAAATTCACCCCTCCACTTT. The encoded protein is CAWNRVNSPLHF. The entire variable domain, with the rest obtained from reference TRBV30 and TRBJ1-6, is as follows: SQTIHQWPATLVQPVGSPLSLECTVEGTSNPNLYWYRQAAGRGLQLLFYSVGIGQISSEVPQNLSASRPQDRQFILSSKKLLLSDSGFYLCAWNRVNSPLHFGNGTRLTVT.

This sequence joins TRBV18 and TRBJ1-5; D unresolved. The CDR3 length is 13 residues. V shed 4 bases and J shed 11 bases, with 15 bases lying between them. Germline V gene lookup returns CDR1 KGHSH and CDR2 LQKENI. The CDR3 region is CASSRDAGQAQHF. CDR3 DNA sequence: TGTGCCAGCTCACGTGACGCGGGCCAGGCCCAGCATTTT.

The chain recombines TRBV5-5 with TRBJ1-5; 9 bases fit TRBD1. Germline CDR1 SGHKS, CDR2 YYEKEE (reference sequence). V dropped 1 base and J dropped 5; count of bases not matched to a gene: 4. This CDR3 is built from 15 residues. Here the CDR3 DNA reads TGTGCCAGCAGCTTGTGGGACAGGGTAGATCAGCCCCAGCATTTT. Translated: CASSLWDRVDQPQHF.

The V and J genes are TRBV2 and TRBJ1-2; 7 bases match TRBD1. From germline, CDR1 is SNHLY and CDR2 FYNNEI. V trimming: 11 bases; J trimming: 1 base; junction bases outside the gene matches: 7. This CDR3 comprises 13 residues. CDR3 in amino acids: CAGPDRVNYGYTF. CDR3 nucleotide sequence: TGTGCCGGCCCCGACAGGGTTAACTATGGCTACACCTTC.

The chain links TRBV5-6 to TRBJ2-7; D perhaps matches TRBD1 (6 bases). V shed 5 bases and J shed 2 bases, with 17 bases lying between them. Per the germline V gene, CDR1 is SGHDT and CDR2 is YYEEEE. There are 15 residues in the CDR3. The DNA for the CDR3 is TGTGCCAGCAGTTCAACAGGGTTAGGGCCCTACGAGCAGTACTTC. Protein sequence: CASSSTGLGPYEQYF. The variable domain in full, with the rest retrieved from reference TRBV5-6 and TRBJ2-7, is DAGVTQSPTHLIKTRGQQVTLRCSPKSGHDTVSWYQQALGQGPQFIFQYYEEEERQRGNFPDRFSGHQFPNYSSELNVNALLLGDSALYLCASSSTGLGPYEQYFGPGTRLTVT.

The chain couples TRBV5-1 to TRBJ2-2, with 12 bases that match TRBD2. With V trimmed by 4 bases and J by 2 bases, 3 bases remained unmatched. This CDR3 region has 16 residues. In germline, CDR1 is SGHRS, CDR2 YFSETQ. CDR3 in amino acids: CASSPTSGGNTGELFF. Written as DNA, the CDR3 is TGCGCCAGCAGCCCGACTAGCGGGGGCAACACCGGGGAGCTGTTTTTT.

The rearrangement joins TRBV12-3 or TRBV12-4 to TRBJ2-7; 7 nucleotides line up with TRBD1. The CDR3 has 13 amino acids. The junction had 5 bases not matched to a gene; V was cut back by 7 bases and J by 2 bases. CDR3 nucleotide sequence: TGTGCCAGCATGACAGGGACAACCTACGAGCAGTACTTC. It translates to CASMTGTTYEQYF.

Turning to this clone: One end of the junction is discordant with germline, which a read error may explain. The chain employs TRBV5-5 and TRBJ2-3, with 8 nucleotides matching TRBD2. The CDR3 is made up of 15 amino acids. Germline CDR1 is SGHKS and CDR2 is YYEKEE (reference sequence). The DNA of the CDR3 is TGTGCCAACAGCCCTTCCGGGACTAGGGGAGATACGCAGTATTTT. Protein sequence: CANSPSGTRGDTQYF.

The rearrangement links TRBV2 to TRBJ2-2; 7 bases line up with TRBD1. CDR1 SNHLY and CDR2 FYNNEI come from the germline V gene. This CDR3 has 15 residues. With 4 bases clipped from V and 2 bases from J, the junction kept 4 bases outside the gene matches. The CDR3 spells CASSGNRGNTGELFF. Here the CDR3 DNA reads TGTGCCAGCAGTGGGAACAGGGGAAACACCGGGGAGCTGTTTTTT.

This clone was recorded a few times. CDR3 amino acids: CASSLAPGLAGESTDTQYF. CDR3 sequence (DNA): TGTGCCAGCAGCTTAGCTCCGGGACTAGCGGGAGAGAGCACAGATACGCAGTATTTT. The V gene is TRBV7-2, the J gene TRBJ2-3, with 14 nucleotides matching TRBD2. CDR1 is SGHTA and CDR2 is FQGNSA in the germline V gene. The CDR3 sequence is 19 residues long. V shed 0 bases and J 0 bases; nucleotides not matched to a gene: 5. Combining the CDR3 with reference TRBV7-2 and TRBJ2-3 gives the whole variable domain GAGVSQSPSNKVTEKGKDVELRCDPISGHTALYWYRQSLGQGLEFLIYFQGNSAPDKSGLPSDRFSAERTGGSVSTLTIQRTQQEDSAVYLCASSLAPGLAGESTDTQYFGPGTRLTVL.

In its sample, this clone was seen once. The chain combines TRBV28 with TRBJ2-7; possible D gene TRBD2, 5 bases. Per germline, CDR1 MDHEN and CDR2 SYDVKM. The CDR3 runs 15 residues. Trimming cost V 8 bases and J 0 bases, with 17 bases left between them. The CDR3 nucleotides are TGTGCCAGCCGGATAAGACCTGGAGGCTCCTACGAGCAGTACTTC. It yields the protein CASRIRPGGSYEQYF. The entire variable domain, with the rest obtained from reference TRBV28 and TRBJ2-7, is as follows: DVKVTQSSRYLVKRTGEKVFLECVQDMDHENMFWYRQDPGLGLRLIYFSYDVKMKEKGDIPEGYSVSREKKERFSLILESASTNQTSMYLCASRIRPGGSYEQYFGPGTRLTVT.

The rearrangement uses TRBV19 and TRBJ1-6; TRBD1 aligns across 9 bases. The CDR3 totals 12 residues. Losses at the gene ends were 11 bases for V and 11 bases for J; bases not matched to a gene: 7. CDR1 is LNHDA, CDR2 SQIVND, per germline (reference sequence). This CDR3 reads CAGGTGPTPLHF. CDR3 DNA: TGTGCCGGGGGGACAGGGCCTACACCCCTCCACTTT.

The V gene is TRBV24-1, the J gene TRBJ1-5; a weak D match, TRBD1 (5 bases). CDR1 is KGHDR, CDR2 SFDVKD, per germline. CDR3 length: 11 amino acids. Trimming took 12 bases from V and 9 from J, leaving 14 bases between them. CDR3 amino acids: CAVQGEGPQHF. In nucleotides, the CDR3 is TGTGCCGTGCAGGGCGAAGGGCCCCAGCATTTT.

The DNA for the CDR3 is TGTGCCAGTAGTATAGGATCGGCAGGGCAGGGCTATGGCTACACCTTC. It specifies CASSIGSAGQGYGYTF. The V and J genes are TRBV19 and TRBJ1-2, with D perhaps TRBD1 (5 bases). Germline loops: CDR1 LNHDA, CDR2 SQIVND (reference sequence). Trimming removed 1 base at V and 4 bases at J, with 16 bases between. The CDR3 is 16 residues long.

The chain is built from TRBV27 and TRBJ2-3; 9 positions match TRBD2. J lost 2 bases, V lost 4 bases, and 4 bases had no gene match. This CDR3 spans 15 amino acids. The V gene's germline CDR1 is MNHEY and CDR2 SMNVEV (reference sequence). This chain's CDR3 is CASSSPSGTTDTQYF. CDR3 bases: TGTGCCAGCAGTTCCCCTAGCGGGACCACAGATACGCAGTATTTT.

The chain is built from TRBV2 and TRBJ2-7, with 9 bases matching TRBD2. Trimming took 2 bases from V and 2 from J; bases not matched to a gene: 7. CDR3 length: 16 amino acids. Germline V CDR1 and CDR2: SNHLY, FYNNEI. CDR3 sequence reads: CASSERTSAYTYEQYF. The CDR3 DNA reads as TGTGCCAGCAGTGAACGGACTAGCGCGTATACCTACGAGCAGTACTTC.

The rearrangement uses TRBV2 and TRBJ2-3; the D gene is possibly TRBD2 (6 bases). Trimming pared 0 bases from V and 3 bases from J, leaving 16 bases between. This CDR3 has 17 residues. CDR1 and CDR2 from the germline V gene are SNHLY and FYNNEI. The chain's CDR3 is CASSEARGQVRTDTQYF. The CDR3 DNA reads TGTGCCAGCAGTGAAGCGCGGGGCCAAGTTAGGACAGATACGCAGTATTTT. Looking up the rest from reference TRBV2 and TRBJ2-3 gives the full variable domain: EPEVTQTPSHQVTQMGQEVILRCVPISNHLYFYWYRQILGQKVEFLVSFYNNEISEKSEIFDDQFSVERPDGSNFTLKIRSTKLEDSAMYFCASSEARGQVRTDTQYFGPGTRLTVL.